One and the same sample provided the 27 T cell receptor beta chains below, sequenced in a study of T cells after yellow fever vaccination. TCRdb used MiXCR to reprocess the 5' RACE reads, holding one entry per CDR3 protein. The sample yields some 70,000 distinct CDR3 sequences, 5% to 8% seen once. The sample here was CD8+ T cells sorted from PBMCs, taken roughly 45 days after the first yellow fever vaccination. These receptors were collected from a man aged 18 to 35 who received the YFV17D yellow fever vaccine.

This clonotype was found many times. This chain uses TRBV7-2 with TRBJ2-7; no clear D. Between the trimmed V and J ends, which lost 3 bases and 3 bases, there was a span of 3 bases. The CDR3 is made up of 11 amino acids. The germline gives CDR1 SGHTA, CDR2 FQGNSA. CDR3 coding DNA: TGTGCCAGCAGCTTTAGCTACGAGCAGTACTTC. It is translated as CASSFSYEQYF.

This clonotype appeared many times. The chain links TRBV12-3 or TRBV12-4 to TRBJ2-1, with D perhaps TRBD1 (6 bases). This CDR3 comprises 16 residues. V was pared by 2 bases and J by 1 base, with 12 bases between. The CDR3 loop is CASSLQGSSSYNEQFF. CDR3 DNA: TGTGCCAGCAGTTTACAGGGGAGCAGTTCCTACAATGAGCAGTTCTTC.

This clonotype was seen at least ten times. This chain uses TRBV4-2 with TRBJ2-7; no firm D call. V lost 2 bases and J 0 bases, leaving 8 bases between the germline ends. Germline V CDR1 and CDR2: LGHNA, YNFKEQ. This CDR3 comprises 14 residues. Here the CDR3 reads CASSQRTDSYEQYF. The CDR3 DNA reads TGTGCCAGCAGCCAACGGACGGACTCCTACGAGCAGTACTTC.

This clonotype was found many times. One end of the junction does not line up with germline, which may come from a read error. V gene TRBV12-3 or TRBV12-4 combines with J gene TRBJ2-5; the match to TRBD2 covers 10 bases. CDR3 size: 13 residues. CDR3 nucleotides: TGTGCCAGCAGTTCGGTAGCGGGGGGCCGTCGGAACTTC. This encodes CASSSVAGGRRNF.

The V call is TRBV20-1, the J call TRBJ1-4; D perhaps matches TRBD1 (5 bases). V lost 8 bases and J lost 5, with 18 bases in between. The V gene's germline CDR1 is DFQATT and CDR2 SNEGSKA (reference sequence). The CDR3 totals 14 residues. The CDR3 DNA reads as TGCAGTACGGACACAAGAAATCCAAATGAAAAACTGTTTTTT. Residues: CSTDTRNPNEKLFF.

The rearrangement uses TRBV12-3 or TRBV12-4 and TRBJ1-4; 7 nucleotides align to TRBD1. The CDR3 totals 14 residues. The trim removed 6 bases at V and 6 bases at J, leaving 7 bases unmatched. The CDR3 region has the DNA TGTGCCAGCAGCCGGACAGGCGCCGATGAAAAACTGTTTTTT. It specifies CASSRTGADEKLFF.

CDR3 protein: CASSPGAGSSYEQYV. In nucleotides, the CDR3 is TGTGCCAGCAGCCCCGGGGCTGGGAGCTCCTACGAGCAGTACGTC. The chain joins TRBV11-2 to TRBJ2-7; D tentatively fits TRBD1 or TRBD2 (5 bases each). V lost 5 bases and J 0 bases, leaving 14 bases between the germline ends. This CDR3 comprises 15 residues. Germline values: CDR1 SGHAT, CDR2 FQNNGV.

This clonotype was seen a handful of times. The chain links TRBV4-3 to TRBJ2-6; D perhaps matches TRBD1 (6 bases). The CDR3 has 14 residues. Between the trimmed V and J ends, which lost 3 bases and 5 bases, there was a span of 8 bases. Germline values: CDR1 LGHNA, CDR2 YSLEER. In DNA, the CDR3 is TGCGCCAGCAGCCAGGGGGCCAGGGCCAACGTCCTGACTTTC. Amino acids: CASSQGARANVLTF.

This clonotype has only a few counts. V usage is TRBV20-1 and J usage is TRBJ2-7, with 7 bases that match TRBD2. Trimming at V came to 0 bases and at J to 1 base, leaving 9 bases not matched to a gene. Germline V lookup: CDR1 DFQATT, CDR2 SNEGSKA (reference sequence). This CDR3 contains 16 residues. CDR3 protein: CSARDYQGGSSYEQYF. The CDR3, as DNA: TGCAGTGCTAGAGACTATCAGGGAGGGTCATCCTACGAGCAGTACTTC.

There are many counts of this clonotype. The chain links TRBV20-1 to TRBJ1-5, with D possibly TRBD1 on 5 matching bases. The CDR3 sequence is 14 residues long. CDR1 is DFQATT, CDR2 SNEGSKA, per germline (reference sequence). V gave up 6 bases and J gave up 5 bases, with 17 bases separating them. DNA of the CDR3: TGCAGTGCGCCCCTGGAGGGAGGGGATCAGCCCCAGCATTTT. Amino acid sequence: CSAPLEGGDQPQHF.

Comment on this clonotype: The junction differs from germline at one of its ends, possibly a read error. The rearrangement joins TRBV27 to TRBJ2-7; tentatively, D is TRBD2 (5 bases). Germline loops: CDR1 MNHEY, CDR2 SMNVEV (reference sequence). The CDR3 runs to 15 residues. The DNA for the CDR3 is TGCGCCAGCAGGTTATCCTCGGACTTGTCCTACGAGCAGTACTTC. This sequence encodes CASRLSSDLSYEQYF.

About this clonotype itself: This may arise from a read error, as a much more abundant clone is one base away. The chain recombines TRBV9 with TRBJ2-1, with 10 bases that match TRBD1. Trimming cost V 3 bases and J 13 bases; bases outside gene matches: 13. The CDR3 consists of 15 residues. CDR1 SGDLS and CDR2 YYNGEE come from the germline V gene. CDR3 coding DNA: TGTGCCAGCAGCGAGAAGGGGGACAGGGGTGGCGACCAGTTCTTC. It specifies CASSEKGDRGGDQFF.

This clonotype was seen repeatedly, ten times or more. This chain connects TRBV7-6 to TRBJ2-1; TRBD1 is a possible D gene (5 bases). The CDR3 has 12 amino acids. Germline CDR1 is SGHVS and CDR2 is FNYEAQ. Trimming pared 3 bases from V and 9 bases from J, leaving 9 bases between. CDR3 sequence reads: CASSFVGAEQFF. DNA of the CDR3: TGTGCCAGCAGCTTCGTAGGGGCTGAGCAGTTCTTC.

This clonotype was seen ten or more times. This chain connects TRBV20-1 to TRBJ2-3; D unclear. This CDR3 comprises 13 residues. Per the germline V gene, CDR1 is DFQATT and CDR2 is SNEGSKA (reference sequence). The V and J ends lost 5 bases and 2 bases respectively, with 11 bases between them. In nucleotides, the CDR3 is TGCAGTGCTCCCCGGGCGGACACAGATACGCAGTATTTT. Encoded protein: CSAPRADTDTQYF.

The chain carries TRBV9 and TRBJ2-1; no reliable D call. From germline, CDR1 is SGDLS and CDR2 YYNGEE. Trimming took off 0 bases at V and 5 bases at J, with 12 bases between the two ends. This CDR3 spans 15 amino acids. The CDR3, as DNA: TGTGCCAGCAGCGTAGGTTATAGCCCCCACAATGAGCAGTTCTTC. It is translated as CASSVGYSPHNEQFF.

The chain joins TRBV7-2 to TRBJ2-7; 13 bases fit TRBD2. Germline V lookup: CDR1 SGHTA, CDR2 FQGNSA. V was clipped by 3 bases and J by 2 bases; unmatched bases: 4. The CDR3 totals 16 residues. The DNA of the CDR3 is TGTGCCAGCAGCTTGGGGACTAGCGGGGCCGCCTACGAGCAGTACTTC. It specifies CASSLGTSGAAYEQYF.

The table lists this clonotype with many counts. The chain recombines TRBV27 with TRBJ2-5; D unresolved. Between the trimmed V and J ends, which lost 3 bases and 2 bases, there was a span of 10 bases. Germline V gene sequence: CDR1 MNHEY, CDR2 SMNVEV (reference sequence). The CDR3 has 14 residues. This chain's CDR3 is CASSLWGNQETQYF. CDR3 DNA sequence: TGTGCCAGCAGTTTGTGGGGAAATCAAGAGACCCAGTACTTC.

This clonotype was counted many times. V usage is TRBV9 and J usage is TRBJ2-3, with a weak D call TRBD2 (7 bases). This CDR3 comprises 14 residues. Germline CDR1 is SGDLS and CDR2 is YYNGEE. V dropped 3 bases and J dropped 8 bases, with 16 bases sitting between them. CDR3 DNA: TGTGCCAGCAGCGAGACGGGCGCGGGGGCTACGCAGTATTTT. The encoded protein is CASSETGAGATQYF.

This chain joins TRBV9 and TRBJ2-1; D may correspond to TRBD1 or TRBD2 (6 bases each). The germline V gene has CDR1 SGDLS and CDR2 YYNGEE. This CDR3 has 15 residues. The germline V and J ends were trimmed by 2 bases and 4 bases, with 13 bases remaining between them. CDR3 coding DNA: TGTGCCAGCAGCGTCAGGGGCGCGGGGTACAATGAGCAGTTCTTC. This sequence encodes CASSVRGAGYNEQFF. Drawing the rest from reference TRBV9 and TRBJ2-1, the complete variable domain is DSGVTQTPKHLITATGQRVTLRCSPRSGDLSVYWYQQSLDQGLQFLIQYYNGEERAKGNILERFSAQQFPDLHSELNLSSLELGDSALYFCASSVRGAGYNEQFFGPGTRLTVL.

This clonotype was detected many times. The chain links TRBV27 to TRBJ2-3, with D perhaps matching TRBD1 (6 bases). The germline gives CDR1 MNHEY, CDR2 SMNVEV (reference sequence). The V end lost 5 bases, the J end lost 2 bases, and 11 bases lay between the germline ends. The CDR3 is 14 amino acids. CDR3 in DNA: TGTGCCAGCAGTCGACAGGACGACACAGATACGCAGTATTTT. It encodes CASSRQDDTDTQYF.

The table lists this clonotype with a few counts. The chain uses TRBV11-2 and TRBJ2-1; D gene ambiguous. The CDR3 is 13 residues long. Per germline, CDR1 SGHAT and CDR2 FQNNGV. Trimming stripped 6 bases from V and 7 bases from J, with 13 bases between. As DNA, the CDR3 is TGTGCCAGCAGTTCGCTACCGTATAATGAGCAGTTCTTC. Encoded protein: CASSSLPYNEQFF. Looking up the rest from reference TRBV11-2 and TRBJ2-1 gives the full variable domain: EAGVAQSPRYKIIEKRQSVAFWCNPISGHATLYWYQQILGQGPKLLIQFQNNGVVDDSQLPKDRFSAERLKGVDSTLKIQPAKLEDSAVYLCASSSLPYNEQFFGPGTRLTVL.

V gene TRBV7-2 combines with J gene TRBJ2-7, with 9 nucleotides matching TRBD1. The ends lost 8 bases at V and 5 bases at J; junction bases unmatched: 10. The CDR3 length is 14 residues. From germline, CDR1 is SGHTA and CDR2 FQGNSA. In DNA form, the CDR3 reads TGTGCCAGCGGACCTGGGACAGGGACCCACGAGCAGTACTTC. This codes for CASGPGTGTHEQYF.

Many counts were recorded for this clonotype. This chain uses TRBV12-3 or TRBV12-4 with TRBJ1-2; D gene uncertain. This CDR3 is 13 amino acids long. Trimming removed 1 base from V and 4 bases from J, with 7 bases in between. The DNA of the CDR3 is TGTGCCAGCAGTTTAGGGAAAAGCTATGGCTACACCTTC. It encodes CASSLGKSYGYTF.

The sample holds many counts of this clonotype. The rearrangement joins TRBV6-1 to TRBJ2-1; 8 bases line up with TRBD1. V shed 4 bases, J shed 4 bases, and the junction held 6 bases outside the gene matches. CDR1 is MNHNS, CDR2 SASEGT, per germline. The CDR3 runs to 15 residues. CDR3 sequence reads: CASSGQGFRYNEQFF. CDR3 nucleotides: TGTGCCAGCAGTGGACAGGGGTTCCGTTACAATGAGCAGTTCTTC.

This clonotype was seen ten or more times. The chain employs TRBV24-1 and TRBJ2-3, with 13 bases identical to TRBD2. The germline CDR1 and CDR2 sequences are KGHDR and SFDVKD. CDR3 length: 18 residues. Unmatched junction bases numbered 9, after V lost 4 bases and J lost 3 bases. Here the CDR3 DNA reads TGTGCCACCAGTGACCCCAATCGGGGACTAGCGGGGACAGATACGCAGTATTTT. Protein: CATSDPNRGLAGTDTQYF.

The chain uses TRBV5-5 and TRBJ2-7; D is possibly TRBD1 or TRBD2 (5 bases each). V lost 0 bases and J 3 bases, leaving 10 bases between the germline ends. The V gene's germline CDR1 is SGHKS and CDR2 YYEKEE (reference sequence). CDR3 size: 14 residues. The CDR3 loop is CASSLVGDRYEQYV. Here the CDR3 DNA reads TGTGCCAGCAGCTTGGTCGGGGACCGCTACGAGCAGTACGTC.

This clonotype was recorded a few times. The rearrangement links TRBV12-3 or TRBV12-4 to TRBJ2-6; 7 nucleotides line up with TRBD1. The CDR3 totals 18 residues. Unmatched junction bases numbered 14, after V lost 8 bases and J lost 1 base. CDR3 DNA: TGTGCCAGCTGTACCTGGACAGGCCCGCTATCTGGGGCCAACGTCCTGACTTTC. It specifies CASCTWTGPLSGANVLTF.